These 29 T cell receptor beta chains originate from one sample sequenced in a study of blood T cells in healthy people across ages. Then a second PCR, running roughly 6 to 12 cycles, was carried out with a sample-barcoded 5' primer and a J-beta primer mix. TCRdb recomputed calls from the 5' RACE reads with MiXCR, one row per CDR3 protein. The sample records roughly 1,800,000 distinct CDR3 sequences, 40% to 55% being singletons. The sequenced sample was blood. The origin of the receptors is a woman aged 40 to 50 in good health.

The sample holds a few counts of this clonotype. As DNA, the CDR3 is TGCAGCGTTGTAGGGGGAACGGTTTCCTACAATGAGCAGTTCTTC. It codes for CSVVGGTVSYNEQFF. The rearrangement uses TRBV29-1 and TRBJ2-1, with D possibly matching TRBD1 (6 bases). Germline lookup yields CDR1 SQVTM and CDR2 ANQGSEA. V dropped 4 bases and J dropped 1 base, with 14 bases sitting between them. There are 15 residues in the CDR3.

This clonotype was detected only a few times. The chain uses TRBV12-3 or TRBV12-4 and TRBJ1-2; D ambiguous. This CDR3 has 13 amino acids. V dropped 7 bases and J dropped 3 bases, with 12 bases sitting between them. CDR3 bases: TGTGCCAGCAACTCGGGGTCCGACTATGGCTACACCTTC. It codes for CASNSGSDYGYTF.

This clonotype was recorded a few times. At one boundary the junction diverges from the germline segment, which might be a read error. V is TRBV7-2 and J is TRBJ2-5, with 10 bases matching TRBD2. This CDR3 comprises 16 residues. CDR1 is SGHTA, CDR2 FQGNSA, per germline. CDR3 protein: CASSPRAGGPQGTQYF. DNA of the CDR3: TGTGCCAGCAGCCCTCGAGCGGGGGGGCCTCAAGGGACCCAGTACTTC.

The chain recombines TRBV7-2 with TRBJ2-1, with D possibly being TRBD1 (5 bases). Trimming took 5 bases from V and 6 from J, leaving 17 bases between them. This CDR3 spans 15 amino acids. The V gene's germline CDR1 is SGHTA and CDR2 FQGNSA. Written as DNA, the CDR3 is TGTGCCAGCAGCAGACAGCACCTATTGGGCAATGAGCAGTTCTTC. Encoded protein: CASSRQHLLGNEQFF.

The V gene is TRBV16, the J gene TRBJ2-7; D remains ambiguous. The V end lost 5 bases, the J end lost 7 bases, and 18 bases lay between the germline ends. The CDR3 contains 14 residues. In germline, CDR1 is KGHSY, CDR2 FQNENV. CDR3 loop: CASSWSQRHNEQYF. The CDR3 nucleotides are TGTGCCAGCAGCTGGTCACAACGGCACAATGAGCAGTACTTC.

The genes are TRBV20-1 and TRBJ2-3; possible D gene TRBD2, 6 bases. Trimming cost V 5 bases and J 0 bases, with 18 bases left between them. Germline V CDR1 and CDR2: DFQATT, SNEGSKA (reference sequence). This CDR3 comprises 16 residues. CDR3 sequence reads: CSAASGWTTSTDTQYF. CDR3 in DNA: TGCAGTGCTGCCTCGGGCTGGACTACTAGCACAGATACGCAGTATTTT.

This clonotype was detected a few times. The chain couples TRBV6-5 to TRBJ2-7; the D is unclear. The length of the CDR3 is 14 residues. V shed 2 bases and J shed 6 bases, with 14 bases lying between them. CDR1 is MNHEY and CDR2 is SVGAGI in the germline V gene. The CDR3 is CASSYSPNPSEQYF. Written as DNA, the CDR3 is TGTGCCAGCAGTTACAGTCCCAACCCCTCCGAGCAGTACTTC.

The V gene is TRBV4-3, the J gene TRBJ2-3; 7 bases map to TRBD2. The CDR3 contains 18 residues. Unmatched junction bases numbered 10, after V lost 0 bases and J lost 1 base. CDR1 is LGHNA, CDR2 YSLEER, per germline. The chain's CDR3 is CASSQDEYGRGGTDTQYF. CDR3 coding DNA: TGCGCCAGCAGCCAAGATGAGTATGGCCGGGGGGGCACAGATACGCAGTATTTT.

The V gene is TRBV27, the J gene TRBJ1-2; a weak D match, TRBD1 (5 bases). V was clipped by 10 bases and J by 4 bases, with 19 bases between them. Germline lookup yields CDR1 MNHEY and CDR2 SMNVEV (reference sequence). The CDR3 loop spans 14 amino acids. CDR3 DNA: TGTGCCACCAGACCGGGGCAGGGAGCCTATGGCTACACCTTC. It yields the protein CATRPGQGAYGYTF.

CDR3 DNA: TGCGCCAGCAGCCAAGACCGGACAGGGATCAATCAGCCCCAGCATTTT. Residues: CASSQDRTGINQPQHF. The genes are TRBV4-3 and TRBJ1-5, with TRBD1 matching 8 bases. J lost 3 bases, V lost 0 bases, and 4 bases had no gene match. There are 16 residues in the CDR3. Germline CDR1 and CDR2: LGHNA and YSLEER.

This clonotype occurred a few times. The gene calls are TRBV7-2 and TRBJ2-1, with D perhaps TRBD2 (6 bases). The CDR3 runs 16 residues. The germline V gene has CDR1 SGHTA and CDR2 FQGNSA. The V end lost 5 bases, the J end lost 0 bases, and 14 bases lay between the germline ends. CDR3 sequence (DNA): TGTGCCAGCAGCAAACGGGACTCCAGCTCCTACAATGAGCAGTTCTTC. This translates into CASSKRDSSSYNEQFF.

This clonotype was picked up many times. V usage is TRBV4-2 and J usage is TRBJ2-3; possible D gene TRBD2, 5 bases. Trimming removed 0 bases from V and 1 base from J, with 11 bases in between. Germline values: CDR1 LGHNA, CDR2 YNFKEQ. The CDR3 is made up of 16 amino acids. The CDR3 is CASSQEFGMGTDTQYF. DNA for the CDR3: TGTGCCAGCAGCCAAGAGTTCGGGATGGGCACAGATACGCAGTATTTT.

Note on this clonotype: This sequence may be a read error, since a much larger clone differs from it by one base. J is TRBJ1-2 and V is TRBV4-2; D might be TRBD1 (5 bases). Germline V gene sequence: CDR1 LGHNA, CDR2 YNFKEQ. There are 14 residues in the CDR3. CDR3 sequence (DNA): TGTGCCGGCAGCCAAGTCGGAGACAGCTATGGCTACACCTTC. It yields the protein CAGSQVGDSYGYTF.

The chain uses TRBV7-2 and TRBJ2-5, with 8 bases fitting TRBD2. The J segment lost 2 bases and the V segment lost 1 base, leaving 6 bases of the junction unmatched. CDR1 and CDR2 from the germline V gene are SGHTA and FQGNSA. CDR3 length equals 16 residues. The CDR3 sequence: CASSLVWGTSQETQYF. The CDR3 nucleotides are TGTGCCAGCAGCTTAGTTTGGGGGACTAGTCAAGAGACCCAGTACTTC.

The chain is built from TRBV20-1 and TRBJ2-5; perhaps TRBD1 as D (6 bases). The J call may be wrong; the DNA end is better matched by TRBJ2-7. Looked up from germline, CDR1 is DFQATT and CDR2 is SNEGSKA (reference sequence). The CDR3 length is 15 residues. The CDR3 here is CSAKPDRFSSYEQYF. CDR3 DNA: TGCAGTGCTAAACCCGACAGGTTTAGCTCCTACGAGCAGTACTTC.

The DNA for the CDR3 is TGTGCCACCAGTGATTTATTCCCTAGGACCGGGGAGCTGTTTTTT. This gives the protein CATSDLFPRTGELFF. The chain joins TRBV24-1 to TRBJ2-2; no reliable D call. From germline, CDR1 is KGHDR and CDR2 SFDVKD. V was clipped by 1 base and J by 5 bases, with 10 bases between them. The CDR3 is 15 amino acids.

This clonotype came up a few times. The chain employs TRBV7-9 and TRBJ2-1; D assignment may be TRBD1 or TRBD2 (5 bases each). The CDR3 covers 12 residues. Trimming stripped 5 bases from V and 8 bases from J, with 10 bases between. From germline, CDR1 is SEHNR and CDR2 FQNEAQ (reference sequence). This CDR3 reads CASSRDVDEQFF. The CDR3 DNA reads TGTGCCAGCAGCAGGGACGTGGATGAGCAGTTCTTC.

The chain combines TRBV6-5 with TRBJ1-2, with D possibly TRBD1 on 6 matching bases. The germline gives CDR1 MNHEY, CDR2 SVGAGI. Trimming left V 6 bases short and J 7 bases short, with 15 bases between. The CDR3 consists of 13 residues. CDR3 protein: CASRPGQTPGYTF. The CDR3 bases are TGTGCCAGCAGGCCCGGACAGACCCCTGGCTACACCTTC.

The chain is built from TRBV5-1 and TRBJ2-3; possibly TRBD1 for D (6 bases). V dropped 3 bases and J dropped 3 bases, with 17 bases sitting between them. CDR3 length equals 16 residues. Germline-derived CDR1 and CDR2 are SGHRS and YFSETQ. CDR3 DNA sequence: TGCGCCAGCAGCTCTCAGGGGAAGGTTGGTACAGATACGCAGTATTTT. Translating it yields CASSSQGKVGTDTQYF.

This sequence joins TRBV20-1 and TRBJ1-1; D not resolved. This CDR3 is 13 amino acids long. Deletions cut 1 base from V and 2 bases from J, with 8 bases between. Per the germline V gene, CDR1 is DFQATT and CDR2 is SNEGSKA (reference sequence). The CDR3 region has the DNA TGCAGTGCTAGAGGCCTCCCCAACACTGAAGCTTTCTTT. Residues: CSARGLPNTEAFF.

This clonotype was found once. V is TRBV4-1 and J is TRBJ2-5; D is possibly TRBD1 (6 bases). Germline-derived CDR1 and CDR2 are MGHRA and YSYEKL. CDR3 length: 17 residues. The V gene lost 3 bases and the J gene lost 4 bases, with 21 bases spanning the gap. The CDR3 sequence: CASSHEMTGPVGETQYF. For the CDR3, the DNA is TGCGCCAGCAGCCATGAGATGACAGGCCCAGTTGGAGAGACCCAGTACTTC.

About this clonotype itself: One junction end disagrees with the germline gene, perhaps due to a read error. The rearrangement links TRBV7-7 to TRBJ1-1; D not resolved. Per the germline V gene, CDR1 is SSHAT and CDR2 is FNYEAQ (reference sequence). The CDR3 is made up of 16 amino acids. The CDR3 spells CASSLIRGERNTEAFF. DNA for the CDR3: TGTGCTAGCAGCTTAATCCGCGGGGAGAGGAACACTGAAGCTTTCTTT.

This clonotype was detected a few times. This chain links TRBV29-1 with TRBJ2-7; 8 positions match TRBD2. Losses at the gene ends were 4 bases for V and 4 bases for J; bases not matched to a gene: 9. Germline values: CDR1 SQVTM, CDR2 ANQGSEA. CDR3 length: 14 amino acids. CDR3 in DNA: TGCAGCGTTGCCTTACCACCGGGGGGGTACGAGCAGTACTTC. As protein: CSVALPPGGYEQYF.

This sequence joins TRBV9 and TRBJ1-2; D is unclear. The CDR3 has 15 residues. V lost 0 bases and J 5 bases, leaving 14 bases between the germline ends. CDR1 is SGDLS and CDR2 is YYNGEE in the germline V gene. CDR3 sequence (DNA): TGTGCCAGCAGCGTAGAGTCAGAAACCATTTATGGCTACACCTTC. Translated, it gives CASSVESETIYGYTF.

This rearrangement joins TRBV20-1 to TRBJ2-7; D call uncertain. CDR3 size: 11 residues. Trimming cost V 4 bases and J 3 bases, with 7 bases left between them. Germline V CDR1 and CDR2: DFQATT, SNEGSKA (reference sequence). CDR3 loop: CSANQLYEQYF. CDR3 coding DNA: TGCAGTGCTAACCAGCTCTACGAGCAGTACTTC.

The chain carries TRBV29-1 and TRBJ2-4; a weak D match, TRBD1 (6 bases). The J call may be in error: the DNA end matches TRBJ2-7 better. The CDR3 contains 12 residues. Germline CDR1 and CDR2: SQVTM and ANQGSEA. CDR3 nucleotides: TGCAGCGTCCGCAGGGGTGGTGACGAGCAGTACTTC. It is translated as CSVRRGGDEQYF.

The chain couples TRBV28 to TRBJ2-7; a weak D match, TRBD1 (6 bases). V lost 6 bases and J 3 bases, leaving 18 bases between the germline ends. CDR1 is MDHEN and CDR2 is SYDVKM in the germline V gene. The CDR3 spans 15 residues. The CDR3 is CASSRARGYSYEQYF. In nucleotides, the CDR3 is TGTGCCAGCAGCCGAGCCAGGGGTTATAGCTACGAGCAGTACTTC.

This clonotype came up a few times. The J gene is TRBJ2-7, the V gene TRBV10-2; D may match TRBD1 or TRBD2 (5 bases each). Trimming pared 2 bases from V and 3 bases from J, leaving 20 bases between. CDR1 WSHSY and CDR2 SAAADI come from the germline V gene. This CDR3 region has 17 residues. The CDR3 here is CASSEIPGPGMNYEQYF. CDR3 bases: TGCGCCAGCAGTGAGATTCCGGGGCCTGGGATGAACTACGAGCAGTACTTC.

V gene TRBV5-1 combines with J gene TRBJ1-1; D unresolved. Germline assignment: CDR1 SGHRS and CDR2 YFSETQ. Deletions cut 2 bases from V and 5 bases from J, with 7 bases between. This CDR3 region has 12 residues. CDR3: CASSFWGTEAFF. In DNA form, the CDR3 reads TGCGCCAGCAGCTTCTGGGGTACTGAAGCTTTCTTT.